A selection of T cell receptor beta chains follows, all from one sample in a study. TCRdb reprocessed the 5' RACE reads via MiXCR and lists one record per CDR3 protein. This sample has around 57,000 distinct CDR3 sequences; roughly 28% occur once, and the top ten carry roughly 3.3%. Input material: tumor-infiltrating memory CD4+ T cells sorted from the breast tumor. All receptors come from a female donor with breast cancer. Each CDR3 is given with its conserved first and last residue. Fields, in order: J gene, V gene, clone size, D gene, CDR3 protein, CDR3 DNA. A D gene is named only where the DNA matches it firmly. Clone size appears in some rows only: once, few, many, or a class for an expanded clone.

>TRBJ1-5|TRBV7-8|few|NA
CASSPGGGNQPQHF
TGTGCCAGCAGCCCTGGGGGAGGAAATCAGCCCCAGCATTTT
>TRBJ2-2|TRBV5-1|NA|NA
CASSWTADTGELFF
TGCGCCAGCAGCTGGACAGCGGACACCGGGGAGCTGTTTTTT
>TRBJ2-5|TRBV24-1|NA|TRBD2
CATSVPGLAGVETQYF
TGTGCCACCAGTGTGCCGGGACTAGCGGGAGTGGAGACCCAGTACTTC
>TRBJ1-4|TRBV7-9|NA|TRBD1
CASSRTTGENEKLFF
TGTGCCAGCAGCCGGACGACAGGGGAAAATGAAAAACTGTTTTTT
>TRBJ2-1|TRBV5-1|few|TRBD2
CASSAGGGRAYEQFF
TGCGCCAGCAGTGCCGGTGGCGGGAGGGCCTACGAGCAGTTCTTC
>TRBJ1-2|TRBV24-1|few|NA
CATSDPPSRTQNGYTF
TGTGCCACCAGTGATCCTCCTAGCAGGACACAAAATGGCTACACCTTC
>TRBJ1-1|TRBV6-1|NA|NA
CASNVELPSNTEAFF
TGTGCCAGCAATGTAGAGTTGCCCTCGAACACTGAAGCTTTCTTT
>TRBJ2-1|TRBV7-2|NA|NA
CASSLVGGGPENEQFF
TGTGCCAGCAGCTTAGTAGGGGGAGGGCCAGAGAATGAGCAGTTCTTC
>TRBJ1-1|TRBV5-1|NA|TRBD1
CASTGQKNTEAFF
TGCGCCAGCACGGGACAGAAGAACACTGAAGCTTTCTTT
>TRBJ1-1|TRBV12-3/TRBV12-4|NA|NA
CAIELPGNTEAFF
TGTGCCATCGAACTTCCGGGGAACACTGAAGCTTTCTTT
>TRBJ1-6|TRBV6-2/TRBV6-3|few|NA
CASRLTLPLHF
TGTGCCAGCAGACTGACCCTACCCCTCCACTTT
>TRBJ2-7|TRBV7-3|few|NA
CASSQGAGEYEQYF
TGTGCCAGCAGCCAAGGGGCAGGGGAGTACGAGCAGTACTTC
>TRBJ1-3|TRBV29-1|few|NA
CSGHLDSGNTIYF
TGCAGCGGTCACCTCGACTCTGGAAACACCATATATTTT
>TRBJ2-7|TRBV20-1|NA|TRBD2
CSARDSRRTGGPYEQYF
TGCAGTGCTAGAGATTCGCGCCGCACGGGAGGGCCCTACGAGCAGTACTTC
>TRBJ2-1|TRBV24-1|NA|TRBD1
CATSDTGTGGYNEQFF
TGTGCCACCAGTGATACCGGGACAGGGGGCTACAATGAGCAGTTCTTC
>TRBJ1-1|TRBV6-5|NA|TRBD1
CASSYGTGWDTEAFF
TGTGCCAGCAGTTACGGGACAGGGTGGGACACTGAAGCTTTCTTT
>TRBJ1-3|TRBV9|NA|NA
CASSVEDWVAGNTIYF
TGTGCCAGCAGCGTAGAGGATTGGGTCGCTGGAAACACCATATATTTT
>TRBJ2-1|TRBV28|NA|TRBD2
CASSPTGLAGSPWGEQFF
TGTGCCAGCAGTCCCACAGGACTAGCGGGGAGTCCTTGGGGTGAGCAGTTCTTC
>TRBJ2-5|TRBV4-3|NA|NA
CASSQDTLRVGETQYF
TGCGCCAGCAGCCAAGATACGTTAAGGGTCGGAGAGACCCAGTACTTC
>TRBJ1-5|TRBV5-6|few|NA
CASSFWGQPQHF
TGTGCCAGCAGCTTTTGGGGTCAGCCCCAGCATTTT
>TRBJ1-1|TRBV12-3/TRBV12-4|NA|TRBD1
CASSPRQGVVASF
TGTGCCAGCAGCCCCCGACAGGGGGTGGTAGCTTCCTTT
>TRBJ1-6|TRBV20-1|NA|TRBD1
CSAPEGTGDSPLHF
TGCAGTGCTCCTGAGGGGACAGGCGATTCACCCCTCCACTTT
>TRBJ2-5|TRBV6-2/TRBV6-3|few|NA
CASSYRLEGETQYF
TGTGCCAGCAGTTACCGACTAGAGGGGGAGACCCAGTACTTC
>TRBJ1-1|TRBV4-2|few|NA
CASSQVSTENTEAFF
TGTGCCAGCAGCCAAGTTTCAACAGAGAACACTGAAGCTTTCTTT
>TRBJ1-1|TRBV21-1|NA|NA
CASSNWGGENTEAFF
TGTGCCAGCAGTAATTGGGGGGGAGAAAACACTGAAGCTTTCTTT
>TRBJ2-7|TRBV28|NA|NA
CASSLSPDRQYF
TGTGCCAGCAGTTTATCCCCGGACCGGCAGTACTTC
>TRBJ2-5|TRBV7-2|few|NA
CASSLGGLMETQYF
TGTGCCAGCAGCTTAGGGGGATTGATGGAGACCCAGTACTTC
>TRBJ1-5|TRBV6-2/TRBV6-3|NA|NA
CASSYAGMGNQPQHF
TGTGCCAGCAGTTACGCAGGGATGGGCAATCAGCCCCAGCATTTT
>TRBJ1-5|TRBV20-1|NA|TRBD1
CSARPRGLYSNQPQHF
TGCAGTGCTAGACCCAGGGGGCTCTATAGCAATCAGCCCCAGCATTTT
>TRBJ2-2|TRBV6-1|NA|NA
CASNVRRQLTTGELFF
TGTGCCAGCAATGTCCGGAGACAGCTAACCACCGGGGAGCTGTTTTTT
>TRBJ2-7|TRBV6-5|NA|TRBD2
CASGYGTTGGYEQYF
TGTGCCAGCGGTTACGGAACTACGGGGGGCTACGAGCAGTACTTC
>TRBJ1-1|TRBV12-3/TRBV12-4|NA|NA
CASSLAVVRSQRGNTEAFF
TGTGCCAGCAGTTTAGCCGTGGTTCGTAGTCAAAGGGGGAACACTGAAGCTTTCTTT
>TRBJ2-3|TRBV5-1|NA|TRBD1
CASSRLTGASAADTQYF
TGCGCCAGCAGCCGCCTGACAGGGGCCTCCGCCGCAGATACGCAGTATTTT
>TRBJ1-1|TRBV10-2|NA|NA
CASGGVWATEAFF
TGCGCCAGCGGGGGGGTGTGGGCCACTGAAGCTTTCTTT
>TRBJ1-5|TRBV12-3/TRBV12-4|many|TRBD1
CASSQGQVKAPQHF
TGTGCCAGCAGCCAAGGACAGGTCAAGGCGCCCCAGCATTTT
>TRBJ1-5|TRBV6-6|few|TRBD1
CASSYGTGVWPQHF
TGTGCCAGCAGTTACGGGACAGGGGTATGGCCCCAGCATTTT